This entry is about one T cell receptor beta chain. The sample comes from a study of blood T cell repertoires in COVID-19. As for the study in general: From the United States, Italy and Spain came samples of acute and convalescent COVID-19.

As handled by the study authors: Counts of nucleated cells, estimated from reference gene primer amplification, were obtained. The table came from immunoSEQ multiplex PCR; TCRdb's copy has only in-frame clones and leaves some out. D and trimming were read from the DNA, whereas the V and J calls and clone size are those reported in that table. The data show some 170,000 clones, with over 75% seen just once and 1% to 1.5% held by the top ten. The CDR3 totals 15 residues. CDR1 is MNHEY and CDR2 is SVGEGT in the germline V gene. With V trimmed by 6 bases and J by 5 bases, 11 bases remained unmatched. The sample consisted of PBMCs or T cells enriched from blood (not recorded which). The origin of this receptor is a human donor with acute COVID-19. The donor label of this sample is uncertain. The chain couples TRBV6-2 or TRBV6-3 to TRBJ2-5; 8 bases fit TRBD2. The DNA of the CDR3 is TGTGCCAGCAGCCCCTGGACTAGCCTCCGGGAGACCCAGTACTTC. Translating it yields CASSPWTSLRETQYF.